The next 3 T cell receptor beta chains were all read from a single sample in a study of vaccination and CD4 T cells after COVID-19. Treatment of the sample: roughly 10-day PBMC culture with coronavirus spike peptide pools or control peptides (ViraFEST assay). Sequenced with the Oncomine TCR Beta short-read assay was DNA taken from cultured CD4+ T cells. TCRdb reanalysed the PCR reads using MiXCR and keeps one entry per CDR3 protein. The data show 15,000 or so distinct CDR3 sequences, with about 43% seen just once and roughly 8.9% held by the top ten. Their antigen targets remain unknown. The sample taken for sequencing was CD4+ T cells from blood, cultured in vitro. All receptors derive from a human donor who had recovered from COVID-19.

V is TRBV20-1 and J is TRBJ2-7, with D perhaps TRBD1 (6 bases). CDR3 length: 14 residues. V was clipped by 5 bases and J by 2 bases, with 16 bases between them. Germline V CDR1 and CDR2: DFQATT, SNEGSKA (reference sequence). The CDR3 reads CSAQGRDGTYEQYF. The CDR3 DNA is TGCAGTGCTCAGGGGCGAGACGGAACCTACGAGCAGTACTTC.

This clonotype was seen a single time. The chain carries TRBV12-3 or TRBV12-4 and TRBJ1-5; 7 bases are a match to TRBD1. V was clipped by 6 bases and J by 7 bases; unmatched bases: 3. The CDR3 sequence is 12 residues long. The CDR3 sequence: CASRQGRQPQHF. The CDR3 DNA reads TGTGCCAGCAGACAGGGGAGACAGCCCCAGCATTTT.

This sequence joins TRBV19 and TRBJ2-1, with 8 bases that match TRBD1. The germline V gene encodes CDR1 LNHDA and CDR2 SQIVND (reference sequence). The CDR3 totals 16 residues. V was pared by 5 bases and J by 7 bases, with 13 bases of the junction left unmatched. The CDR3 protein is CASSLQGAYEHNEQFF. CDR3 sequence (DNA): TGTGCCAGTAGTCTTCAGGGGGCGTATGAGCATAATGAGCAGTTCTTC.